The 2 T cell receptor beta chains below were found in one sample sequenced in a study of blood T cell repertoires in COVID-19. Generated by immunoSEQ multiplex PCR, the TCRdb table keeps only in-frame clones and is missing some. The table records about 240,000 clones, more than 80% of them present only once. The sequenced material came from peripheral blood. The source of these receptors is a woman aged 80 or over with COVID-19, enrolled during active disease.

The rearrangement joins TRBV6-1 to TRBJ1-5, with D maybe TRBD1 (6 bases). Germline V gene sequence: CDR1 MNHNS, CDR2 SASEGT. This CDR3 has 16 residues. Trimming cost V 1 base and J 6 bases, with 16 bases left between them. CDR3 region: CASSEERQGPAQPQHF. The CDR3 DNA reads TGTGCCAGCAGTGAAGAGAGGCAGGGGCCCGCTCAGCCCCAGCATTTT.

This clone was observed a handful of times. The chain uses TRBV18 and TRBJ1-2, with 10 nucleotides matching TRBD1. After removal of 0 bases from V and 7 bases from J, the junction contained 8 bases not matched to a gene. There are 16 residues in the CDR3. Germline V lookup: CDR1 KGHSH, CDR2 LQKENI. CDR3 amino acids: CASSPPSRQGAGGYTF. In nucleotides, the CDR3 is TGTGCCAGCTCACCACCGTCGCGACAGGGGGCGGGTGGCTACACCTTC.